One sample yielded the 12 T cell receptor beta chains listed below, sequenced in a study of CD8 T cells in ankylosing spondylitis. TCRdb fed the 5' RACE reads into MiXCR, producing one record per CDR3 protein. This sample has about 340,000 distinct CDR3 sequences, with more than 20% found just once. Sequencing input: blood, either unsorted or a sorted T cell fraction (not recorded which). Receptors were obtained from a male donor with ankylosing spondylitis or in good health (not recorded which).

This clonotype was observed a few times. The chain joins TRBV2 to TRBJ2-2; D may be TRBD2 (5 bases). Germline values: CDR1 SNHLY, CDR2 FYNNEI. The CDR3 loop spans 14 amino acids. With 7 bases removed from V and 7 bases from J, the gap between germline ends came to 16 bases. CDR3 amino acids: CASTQAGLVGELFF. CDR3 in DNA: TGTGCCAGCACTCAGGCGGGTTTGGTCGGGGAGCTGTTTTTT.

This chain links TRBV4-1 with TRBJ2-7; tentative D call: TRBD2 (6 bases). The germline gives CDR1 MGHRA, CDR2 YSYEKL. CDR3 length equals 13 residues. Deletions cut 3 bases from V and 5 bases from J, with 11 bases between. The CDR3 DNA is TGCGCCAGCAGCCAGCCACGCGGGAACGAGCAGTACTTC. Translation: CASSQPRGNEQYF.

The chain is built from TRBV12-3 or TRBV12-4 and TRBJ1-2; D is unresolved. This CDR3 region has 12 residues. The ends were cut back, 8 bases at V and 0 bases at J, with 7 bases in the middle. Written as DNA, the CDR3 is TGTGCCAGCTCCCAGACTAACTATGGCTACACCTTC. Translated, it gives CASSQTNYGYTF.

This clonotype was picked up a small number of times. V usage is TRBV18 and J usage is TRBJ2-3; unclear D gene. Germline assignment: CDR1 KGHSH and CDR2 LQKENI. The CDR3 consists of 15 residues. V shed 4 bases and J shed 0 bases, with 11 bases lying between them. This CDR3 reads CASSRTVSSTDTQYF. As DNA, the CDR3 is TGTGCCAGCTCACGAACAGTCTCTAGCACAGATACGCAGTATTTT.

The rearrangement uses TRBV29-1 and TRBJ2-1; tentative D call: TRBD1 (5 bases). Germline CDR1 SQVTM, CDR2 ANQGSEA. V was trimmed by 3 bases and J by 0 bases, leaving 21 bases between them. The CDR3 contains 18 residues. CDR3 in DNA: TGCAGCGTTGAGCAGGGTTTCGGCCCGAGGAGCTCCTACAATGAGCAGTTCTTC. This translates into CSVEQGFGPRSSYNEQFF.

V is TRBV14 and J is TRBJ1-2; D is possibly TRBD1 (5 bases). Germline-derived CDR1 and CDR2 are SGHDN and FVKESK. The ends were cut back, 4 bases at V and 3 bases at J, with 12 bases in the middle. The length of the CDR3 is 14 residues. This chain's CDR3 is CASSPTTGDYGYTF. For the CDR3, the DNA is TGTGCCAGCAGCCCCACCACAGGAGACTATGGCTACACCTTC.

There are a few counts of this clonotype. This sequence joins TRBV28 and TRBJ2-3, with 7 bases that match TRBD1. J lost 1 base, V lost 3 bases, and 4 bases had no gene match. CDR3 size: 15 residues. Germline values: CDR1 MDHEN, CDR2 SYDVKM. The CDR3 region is CASSFWDSRTDTQYF. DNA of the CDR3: TGTGCCAGCAGTTTTTGGGACAGTCGCACAGATACGCAGTATTTT.

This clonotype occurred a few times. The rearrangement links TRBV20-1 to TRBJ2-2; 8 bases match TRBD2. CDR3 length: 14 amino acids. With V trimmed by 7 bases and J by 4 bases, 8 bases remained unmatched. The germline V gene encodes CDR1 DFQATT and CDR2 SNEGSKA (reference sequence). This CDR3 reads CSGRSGGGTGELFF. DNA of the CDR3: TGCAGTGGACGTTCCGGGGGGGGCACCGGGGAGCTGTTTTTT.

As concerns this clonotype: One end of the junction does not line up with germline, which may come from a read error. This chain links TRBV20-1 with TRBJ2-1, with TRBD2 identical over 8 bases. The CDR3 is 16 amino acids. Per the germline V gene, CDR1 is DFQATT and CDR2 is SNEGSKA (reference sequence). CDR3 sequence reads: CCARDILAGRFNEQFF. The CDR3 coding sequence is TGCTGTGCTAGAGATATCCTAGCGGGCCGTTTCAATGAGCAGTTCTTC.

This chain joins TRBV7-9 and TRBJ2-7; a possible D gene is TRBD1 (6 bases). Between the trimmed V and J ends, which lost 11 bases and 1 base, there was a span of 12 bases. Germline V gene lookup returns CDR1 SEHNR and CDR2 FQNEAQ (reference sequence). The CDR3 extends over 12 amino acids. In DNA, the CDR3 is TGTGCCGCAGGGGCAGGGTCCTACGAGCAGTACTTC. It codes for CAAGAGSYEQYF.

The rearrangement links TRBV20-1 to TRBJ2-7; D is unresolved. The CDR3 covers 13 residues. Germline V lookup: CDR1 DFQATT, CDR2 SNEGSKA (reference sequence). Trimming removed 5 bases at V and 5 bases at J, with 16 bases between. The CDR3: CSARVHDGDEQYF. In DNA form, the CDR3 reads TGCAGTGCTCGGGTCCACGATGGCGACGAGCAGTACTTC.

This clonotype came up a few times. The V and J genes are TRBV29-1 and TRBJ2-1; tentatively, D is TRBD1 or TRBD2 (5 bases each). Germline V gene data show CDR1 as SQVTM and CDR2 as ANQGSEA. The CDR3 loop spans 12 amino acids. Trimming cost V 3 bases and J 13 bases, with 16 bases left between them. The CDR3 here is CSVEARDPSQFF. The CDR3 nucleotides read TGCAGCGTTGAGGCCCGGGACCCTTCCCAGTTCTTC.